The 30 T cell receptor beta chains presented below share a single source sample, sequenced in a study of OX40 agonist ivuxolimab in advanced cancers. Assay used: immunoSEQ multiplex PCR; TCRdb lists only in-frame clones, some missing. The repertoire consists of 80,000 or so clones, with about 82% occurring once and the leading ten covering around 1.8%. The input for sequencing was CD4+ or CD8+ T cells sorted from blood, taken in a trial of the OX40 agonist ivuxolimab. The receptors here all came from an adult with an advanced solid tumor such as melanoma, head and neck, liver or kidney cancer.

CDR3 sequence: CASSLTGTEAFF. The DNA for the CDR3 is TGTGCCAGTAGTCTTACAGGGACCGAAGCTTTCTTT. The rearrangement links TRBV19 to TRBJ1-1, with D perhaps TRBD1 (6 bases). The V gene's germline CDR1 is LNHDA and CDR2 SQIVND (reference sequence). This CDR3 contains 12 residues. Between the trimmed V and J ends, which lost 5 bases and 8 bases, there was a span of 12 bases.

The chain has TRBV11-3 and TRBJ2-3, with D hard to call. The germline gives CDR1 SGHNT, CDR2 YENEEA. The CDR3 has 15 amino acids. The ends were cut back, 4 bases at V and 0 bases at J, with 11 bases in the middle. CDR3 loop: CASSWGRASTDTQYF. CDR3 sequence (DNA): TGTGCCAGCAGCTGGGGAAGGGCTAGCACAGATACGCAGTATTTT.

The chain uses TRBV28 and TRBJ1-1; 10 bases are a match to TRBD1. This CDR3 has 14 residues. V gave up 6 bases and J gave up 5 bases; unmatched junction bases: 6. Looked up from germline, CDR1 is MDHEN and CDR2 is SYDVKM. The CDR3 nucleotides read TGTGCCAGCAGGCGACAGGGGGCGCGGACTGAAGCTTTCTTT. It translates to CASRRQGARTEAFF. The variable domain in full, completed from reference TRBV28 and TRBJ1-1, reads DVKVTQSSRYLVKRTGEKVFLECVQDMDHENMFWYRQDPGLGLRLIYFSYDVKMKEKGDIPEGYSVSREKKERFSLILESASTNQTSMYLCASRRQGARTEAFFGQGTRLTVV.

The chain recombines TRBV9 with TRBJ2-5; maybe TRBD1 (6 bases). V gave up 0 bases and J gave up 3 bases, with 15 bases separating them. The CDR3 contains 16 residues. The germline V gene encodes CDR1 SGDLS and CDR2 YYNGEE. CDR3 sequence reads: CASSVAPAGAEETQYF. The CDR3 DNA reads as TGTGCCAGCAGCGTAGCCCCGGCAGGGGCTGAAGAGACCCAGTACTTC.

This clone has a single count. The chain is built from TRBV30 and TRBJ2-7; D uncertain. Germline V gene data show CDR1 as GTSNPN and CDR2 as SVGIG (reference sequence). The CDR3 loop spans 12 amino acids. Trimming pared 2 bases from V and 6 bases from J, leaving 11 bases between. CDR3 sequence (DNA): TGTGCCTGGAGTAGTCGTTTCGGCGAGCAGTACTTC. Translated: CAWSSRFGEQYF.

V usage is TRBV11-2 and J usage is TRBJ2-1; 8 nucleotides align to TRBD2. V lost 3 bases and J lost 4; bases outside the gene matches: 5. Germline V CDR1 and CDR2: SGHAT, FQNNGV. The CDR3 is 15 residues long. DNA for the CDR3: TGTGCCAGCAGCTTTCTAGCGGGTCTTTACAATGAGCAGTTCTTC. Translating it yields CASSFLAGLYNEQFF.

V and J are TRBV6-5 and TRBJ1-2, with 9 bases matching TRBD1. Per the germline V gene, CDR1 is MNHEY and CDR2 is SVGAGI. The CDR3 runs to 16 residues. The trim removed 2 bases at V and 4 bases at J, leaving 8 bases unmatched. DNA for the CDR3: TGTGCCAGCAGTTACCCGAAGGGACAGGGCTTCTATGGCTACACCTTC. This gives the protein CASSYPKGQGFYGYTF.

J is TRBJ2-7 and V is TRBV2, with 15 bases aligning to TRBD2. J was trimmed by 4 bases and V by 6 bases; bases with no gene match: 1. Germline assignment: CDR1 SNHLY and CDR2 FYNNEI. This CDR3 is built from 14 residues. The CDR3 coding sequence is TGTGCCAGCAGGGGACTAGCGGGAGGTTACGAGCAGTACTTC. Translated: CASRGLAGGYEQYF.

The gene calls are TRBV18 and TRBJ2-7; D is possibly TRBD1 or TRBD2 (5 bases each). Germline loops: CDR1 KGHSH, CDR2 LQKENI. V was pared by 3 bases and J by 1 base, with 16 bases between. The CDR3 covers 16 residues. The CDR3: CASSPVWGTRSYEQYF. The CDR3, as DNA: TGTGCCAGCTCACCGGTATGGGGGACCCGTTCCTACGAGCAGTACTTC.

The chain couples TRBV6-1 to TRBJ2-7; D unresolved. Germline CDR1 is MNHNS and CDR2 is SASEGT. The CDR3 has 10 residues. Trimming took off 10 bases at V and 4 bases at J, with 8 bases between the two ends. The CDR3 here is CAIGRYEQYF. The CDR3 DNA sequence: TGTGCCATCGGGCGGTACGAGCAGTACTTC.

This chain joins TRBV2 and TRBJ2-5; maybe TRBD2 (5 bases). This CDR3 has 15 residues. Germline V CDR1 and CDR2: SNHLY, FYNNEI. V shed 7 bases and J shed 6 bases, with 21 bases lying between them. CDR3 sequence (DNA): TGTGCCAGCAACCCTTTGCTGCTCCCCGGGAAGACCCAGTACTTC. Translated: CASNPLLLPGKTQYF.

The sample holds one count of this clone. The chain has TRBV5-4 and TRBJ1-1; D perhaps matches TRBD1 (6 bases). Trimming took off 5 bases at V and 1 base at J, with 12 bases between the two ends. This CDR3 is built from 14 residues. Looked up from germline, CDR1 is SGHNT and CDR2 is YYREEE (reference sequence). Here the CDR3 DNA reads TGTGCCAGCAGGCCGCCGGGACAGAACACTGAAGCTTTCTTT. Translation gives CASRPPGQNTEAFF.

The CDR3 spells CASSPFAEAFF. CDR3 nucleotide sequence: TGTGCCAGCAGTCCCTTTGCGGAAGCTTTCTTT. The chain employs TRBV28 and TRBJ1-1, with D uncertain. The CDR3 sequence is 11 residues long. Germline CDR1 is MDHEN and CDR2 is SYDVKM. V lost 5 bases to trimming and J lost 8 bases, with 9 bases between them.

This chain uses TRBV19 with TRBJ2-7; 8 bases match TRBD1. CDR1 LNHDA and CDR2 SQIVND come from the germline V gene (reference sequence). Trimming at V came to 5 bases and at J to 4 bases, leaving 4 bases not matched to a gene. CDR3 length: 13 amino acids. The chain's CDR3 is CASSDRGRYEQYF. The CDR3, as DNA: TGTGCCAGTAGTGACAGGGGAAGGTACGAGCAGTACTTC.

The V call is TRBV28, the J call TRBJ1-4, with TRBD1 matching 7 bases. The CDR3 has 17 amino acids. Germline V lookup: CDR1 MDHEN, CDR2 SYDVKM. J lost 6 bases, V lost 1 base, and 11 bases had no gene match. The CDR3 here is CASSLYSLGTEDEKLFF. CDR3 DNA: TGTGCCAGCAGTTTATACAGTCTTGGGACAGAGGATGAAAAACTGTTTTTT. Full variable domain (remainder filled in from reference TRBV28 and TRBJ1-4): DVKVTQSSRYLVKRTGEKVFLECVQDMDHENMFWYRQDPGLGLRLIYFSYDVKMKEKGDIPEGYSVSREKKERFSLILESASTNQTSMYLCASSLYSLGTEDEKLFFGSGTQLSVL.

The J gene is TRBJ2-1, the V gene TRBV10-1, with 10 bases that match TRBD2. Germline V gives CDR1 WNHNN, CDR2 SYGVQD (reference sequence). The CDR3 totals 17 residues. After removal of 2 bases from V and 8 bases from J, the junction contained 12 bases not matched to a gene. CDR3 loop: CASSEQRAGGVGDEQFF. CDR3 DNA sequence: TGCGCCAGCAGTGAGCAGAGAGCGGGAGGGGTTGGGGATGAGCAGTTCTTC.

V is TRBV4-1 and J is TRBJ1-3; 7 bases are shared with TRBD1. This CDR3 has 16 amino acids. Germline trimming cut 2 bases from V and 4 bases from J; bases unmatched to any gene: 8. CDR1 MGHRA and CDR2 YSYEKL come from the germline V gene. The CDR3 here is CASSQPTGDAGNTIYF. Here the CDR3 DNA reads TGCGCCAGCAGCCAACCTACAGGGGATGCGGGAAACACCATATATTTT.

This clone was detected only once. This chain uses TRBV5-1 with TRBJ2-2; D is uncertain. The V gene's germline CDR1 is SGHRS and CDR2 YFSETQ. Trimming took 1 base from V and 4 from J, leaving 5 bases between them. The CDR3 length is 13 residues. The DNA of the CDR3 is TGCGCCAGCAGCTTGTATGGCACCGGGGAGCTGTTTTTT. Translated: CASSLYGTGELFF.

The chain recombines TRBV19 with TRBJ2-1; 11 bases match TRBD2. The CDR3 consists of 17 residues. The V and J ends lost 3 bases and 0 bases, in that order; junction bases with no gene match: 4. Germline V gives CDR1 LNHDA, CDR2 SQIVND (reference sequence). The CDR3 region is CASSIRLAGNSYNEQFF. The DNA for the CDR3 is TGTGCCAGTAGTATTCGACTAGCGGGGAACTCCTACAATGAGCAGTTCTTC.

The J gene is TRBJ1-2, the V gene TRBV7-9, with D tentatively TRBD1 (5 bases). The CDR3 spans 15 residues. V was clipped by 5 bases and J by 0 bases, with 13 bases between them. Germline V gene data show CDR1 as SEHNR and CDR2 as FQNEAQ (reference sequence). CDR3 sequence (DNA): TGTGCCAGCAGCCAAGGCCCAGGGACTAACTATGGCTACACCTTC. This encodes CASSQGPGTNYGYTF.

The rearrangement uses TRBV28 and TRBJ1-2, with TRBD1 matching over 8 bases. The V gene end was trimmed by 6 bases and the J gene end by 2 bases; junction bases not matched to a gene: 8. Germline CDR1 and CDR2: MDHEN and SYDVKM. There are 15 residues in the CDR3. Here the CDR3 reads CASRDPQGGNYGYTF. CDR3 nucleotides: TGTGCCAGCAGAGACCCACAGGGGGGAAACTATGGCTACACCTTC.

The chain joins TRBV6-1 to TRBJ2-2; D gene ambiguous. Germline-derived CDR1 and CDR2 are MNHNS and SASEGT. CDR3 size: 15 residues. Deletions cut 3 bases from V and 1 base from J, with 9 bases between. The CDR3 region has the DNA TGTGCCAGCAGTGATTGGCCAAAGAACACCGGGGAGCTGTTTTTT. Encoded protein: CASSDWPKNTGELFF.

The V call is TRBV7-2, the J call TRBJ1-3; TRBD1 is a possible D gene (5 bases). Germline values: CDR1 SGHTA, CDR2 FQGNSA. The CDR3 runs 18 residues. Trimming removed 4 bases at V and 1 base at J, with 20 bases between. For the CDR3, the DNA is TGTGCCAGCAGCTGGGCCCTGGCCGGGACCGGTTCTGGAAACACCATATATTTT. This gives the protein CASSWALAGTGSGNTIYF.

The chain recombines TRBV2 with TRBJ2-5; D is possibly TRBD1 (7 bases). CDR1 and CDR2 from the germline V gene are SNHLY and FYNNEI. CDR3 length: 16 residues. Trimming shortened V by 7 bases and J by 1 base, and 19 bases separated the two germline ends. CDR3 in DNA: TGTGCCAGCAAGTCTGCTACGGAGGGGGCCCAAGAGACCCAGTACTTC. It translates to CASKSATEGAQETQYF. The full variable domain, with the rest looked up from reference TRBV2 and TRBJ2-5, is EPEVTQTPSHQVTQMGQEVILRCVPISNHLYFYWYRQILGQKVEFLVSFYNNEISEKSEIFDDQFSVERPDGSNFTLKIRSTKLEDSAMYFCASKSATEGAQETQYFGPGTRLLVL.

The V gene is TRBV5-4, the J gene TRBJ2-7; D call uncertain. The CDR3 contains 14 residues. V dropped 0 bases and J dropped 2 bases, with 9 bases sitting between them. CDR1 and CDR2 from the germline V gene are SGHNT and YYREEE (reference sequence). CDR3 in amino acids: CASSLELNAYEQYF. CDR3 DNA sequence: TGTGCCAGCAGCTTGGAACTAAACGCCTACGAGCAGTACTTC.

This clone was seen a single time. The chain has TRBV9 and TRBJ2-3; TRBD2 is a possible D gene (6 bases). The CDR3 totals 15 residues. Germline-derived CDR1 and CDR2 are SGDLS and YYNGEE. Trimming pared 0 bases from V and 3 bases from J, leaving 11 bases between. The CDR3 DNA reads as TGTGCCAGCAGCGTAGTAGCTAGCGAGACAGATACGCAGTATTTT. It translates to CASSVVASETDTQYF.

J is TRBJ2-7 and V is TRBV11-3, with D unresolved. This CDR3 has 15 residues. Germline-derived CDR1 and CDR2 are SGHNT and YENEEA. Trimming shortened V by 1 base and J by 2 bases, and 12 bases separated the two germline ends. In DNA form, the CDR3 reads TGTGCCAGCAGCTTAGGTTCGTCAAACGCCTACGAGCAGTACTTC. Protein: CASSLGSSNAYEQYF.

The rearrangement joins TRBV7-2 to TRBJ2-3; D ambiguous. V was pared by 0 bases and J by 6 bases, with 7 bases between. The germline V gene has CDR1 SGHTA and CDR2 FQGNSA. The CDR3 has 13 amino acids. This CDR3 is CASSLARPDTQYF. The CDR3 coding sequence is TGTGCCAGCAGCTTAGCCAGGCCCGATACGCAGTATTTT.

This clone was recorded once. This chain uses TRBV6-5 with TRBJ2-4; D is undetermined. The CDR3 runs to 16 residues. V lost 0 bases to trimming and J lost 0 bases, with 9 bases between them. Per germline, CDR1 MNHEY and CDR2 SVGAGI. The CDR3 DNA reads TGTGCCAGCAGTTACTCGTTTGTAGAAGCCAAAAACATTCAGTACTTC. Amino acid sequence: CASSYSFVEAKNIQYF.

In regard to this clone: This sample includes further DNA sequences coding for the same CDR3. The V call is TRBV29-1, the J call TRBJ2-1, with 11 bases fitting TRBD2. This CDR3 is built from 14 residues. Germline CDR1 and CDR2: SQVTM and ANQGSEA. V was pared by 7 bases and J by 5 bases, with 7 bases of the junction left unmatched. CDR3 nucleotides: TGCAGCGCTTCGGAGACTAGCGGGGACAATGAGCAGTTCTTC. This encodes CSASETSGDNEQFF.